What follows is one TCR beta chain and its context. Its antigen remains unknown. These data belong to a study of identical twins. Findings and limits, study-wide: Abundant beta clonotypes from cord blood bore fewer insertions; memory repertoires lacked this pattern. Invariant T cells like MAIT and iNKT could partly confound the zero-insertion analyses. There was more out-of-frame TCR alpha sharing in monozygotic twins than models estimated.

TCRdb re-analysed the 5' RACE reads in MiXCR, keeping a single row per CDR3 protein. The sample consists of hundreds of thousands of distinct CDR3 sequences, 18% of them appearing once. Germline loops: CDR1 SGHTA, CDR2 FQGNSA. This CDR3 comprises 13 residues. Between the trimmed V and J ends, which lost 5 bases and 8 bases, there was a span of 10 bases. The data were also submitted as part of a second study, on T cells expressing NK-cell markers. Per that paper: Whether expanded NKG2C-expressing T cell clones recognize HCMV is unknown.

The specimen sequenced was PBMCs. The clonotype originates from a woman aged 18-30 years in good health. The V and J genes are TRBV7-2 and TRBJ1-6, with a weak D call TRBD1 (5 bases). In nucleotides, the CDR3 is TGTGCCAGCAGCCTTGACAGTCATTCACCCCTCCACTTT. It translates to CASSLDSHSPLHF.